This T cell receptor beta chain was captured by sequencing in a study of cytomegalovirus exposure and HLA in healthy donors. Study in general: Falling in the Caucasian-associated ancestry cluster were roughly 80% of under 500 genotyped donors. Notes on the study in general: As was reported, the HLA-A and HLA-B alleles of most subjects were accurately predicted from TCR beta sequences. In a later analysis, CMV-associated beta chains were mostly HLA-associated, it appeared.

Comment on this clone: The antigen is unknown.

Both 60 Vbeta primers and 13 Jbeta primers went into the PCR. Some clones are missing from TCRdb's copy, which holds only in-frame ones; the method was immunoSEQ multiplex PCR. The sample has roughly 45,000 clones, and its top ten clones hold about 1.7%. The germline V gene encodes CDR1 LNHDA and CDR2 SQIVND (reference sequence). The CDR3 contains 13 residues. J lost 5 bases, V lost 4 bases, and 2 bases had no gene match. The TCR was taken from a woman in her twenties or thirties in good health and CMV-seronegative. Sequencing was performed on PBMCs. The chain joins TRBV19 to TRBJ2-3, with 8 bases identical to TRBD2. The CDR3 loop reads CASSKREGDTQYF. The CDR3 coding sequence is TGTGCCAGTAGTAAACGGGAGGGAGATACGCAGTATTTT.